This section outlines one T cell receptor (beta chain) sequence together with its context. The data derive from a study of glioma-infiltrating T cells. Turning to the study itself: Presurgical dexamethasone in glioma patients lasted six or fewer days.

Germline lookup yields CDR1 SEHNR and CDR2 FQNEAQ (reference sequence). CDR3 size: 14 residues. V was cut by 7 bases and J by 10 bases, with 22 bases left in between. Using RNA template, CDR3s of TCR alpha and beta were amplified with iRepertoire arm-PCR. One entry per CDR3 protein, called by TCRdb with MiXCR from the multiplex PCR reads. The sample shows a few hundred thousand distinct CDR3 sequences, around 38% of them seen only once. The sequence derives from a human donor with low-grade glioma or glioblastoma, undergoing nonglioma brain surgery, or in good health (not recorded which). The gene calls are TRBV7-9 and TRBJ1-2; D might be TRBD1 (5 bases). The sequencing input was glioma tissue, nonneoplastic brain tissue, or PBMCs (not recorded which). The CDR3 DNA follows: TGTGCCAGCACAGCCCCGGGCGGAGGGGCTGACTACACCTTC. Encoded protein: CASTAPGGGADYTF.